A selection of T cell receptor beta chains follows, all from one sample in a study of response to subunit inactivated influenza vaccine. TCRdb redid the calling of the RT-PCR reads with MiXCR, one entry per CDR3 protein. The sample shows fewer than 400,000 distinct CDR3 sequences, 20% to 25% of them seen only once. The sequencing here drew on PBMCs from blood, taken less than 22 months after vaccination. The receptors here all came from a man in his fifties or sixties who received an inactivated influenza vaccine. Both conserved end residues are part of each CDR3. A D gene is named only where the DNA matches it firmly. Expanded clones get a size class; other rows say once, few or many, or leave the size out.

TRBD2	NA	TRBV5-1	TRBJ2-1	TGCGCCAGCAGCGGGGTAGCGGGGGCGTACAATGAGCAGTTCTTC	CASSGVAGAYNEQFF
NA	few	TRBV29-1	TRBJ1-2	TGCAGCGTTGAAGACAACAGTCATCGGGATGACTACACCTTC	CSVEDNSHRDDYTF
NA	few	TRBV6-1	TRBJ1-5	TGTGCCAGCAGTGAACTGGGGGGCCGGCAGCCCCAGCATTTT	CASSELGGRQPQHF
NA	NA	TRBV7-2	TRBJ1-2	TGTGCCAGCAGCTCCCGGGGGGCCAGGGCCGTCTATGGCTACACCTTC	CASSSRGARAVYGYTF
TRBD1	NA	TRBV4-3	TRBJ1-2	TGCGCCAGCAGCCAAGATCCCCAGGGGGCCGTCTATGGCTACACCTTC	CASSQDPQGAVYGYTF
NA	many	TRBV5-6	TRBJ1-3	TGTGCCAGCAGCTTGTCGCGATCCTCTGGAAACACCATATATTTT	CASSLSRSSGNTIYF
NA	few	TRBV12-3/TRBV12-4	TRBJ1-5	TGTGCCAGCAGTTTTTTGACAGGCAATCAGCCCCAGCATTTT	CASSFLTGNQPQHF
NA	few	TRBV16	TRBJ2-7	TGTGCCAGCAGTTACTCGATTGGGGGTTACGAGCAGTACTTC	CASSYSIGGYEQYF
NA	NA	TRBV28	TRBJ1-1	TGTGCCACCGACACCCCGAACACTGAAGCTTTCTTT	CATDTPNTEAFF
TRBD1	many	TRBV5-1	TRBJ1-4	TGCGCCAGCAGGACCGTAGGCGGGACAGGGACCGAAAAACTGTTTTTT	CASRTVGGTGTEKLFF
TRBD1	NA	TRBV30	TRBJ1-5	TGTGCCTGGAGTGTCCAGGGGGCGAATCAGCCCCAGCATTTT	CAWSVQGANQPQHF
TRBD2	NA	TRBV6-5	TRBJ2-7	TGTGCCAGCAGTTCTCCAGCGGGGTCTGCCTACGAGCAGTACTTC	CASSSPAGSAYEQYF
TRBD2	NA	TRBV9	TRBJ2-1	TGTGCCAGCAGCGTACCGCCCCTTGGACTAGCGAACATCTTC	CASSVPPLGLANIF
TRBD2	NA	TRBV28	TRBJ2-1	TGTGCCAGCAGTTTAGAGTTAGCGGGGGCGATATGGGACAATGAGCAGTTCTTC	CASSLELAGAIWDNEQFF
NA	few	TRBV30	TRBJ1-4	TGTGCCTGGAGTATACAGGGAAATGAAAAACTGTTTTTT	CAWSIQGNEKLFF
NA	few	TRBV7-9	TRBJ1-2	TGTGCCAGCAGCCCCATTCTGGGGGCAGTTGGCTACACCTTC	CASSPILGAVGYTF
NA	NA	TRBV24-1	TRBJ2-1	TGTGCCACCAGTTACTCTTGGGCCCAGGTGGACAAGGTTGAGCAGTTCTTC	CATSYSWAQVDKVEQFF
NA	many	TRBV29-1	TRBJ2-5	TGCAGCGTTGGTCCCAGGGGTAGTCCAGAGACCCAGTACTTC	CSVGPRGSPETQYF
NA	many	TRBV7-8	TRBJ1-5	TGTGCCAGCAGCCCTCAGTATAGCAATCAGCCCCAGCATTTT	CASSPQYSNQPQHF
TRBD1	many	TRBV12-3/TRBV12-4	TRBJ1-1	TGTGCCAGCAGCCGCGGACAGGGAACTTTCTTT	CASSRGQGTFF
TRBD1	few	TRBV28	TRBJ1-2	TGTGCCAGCAGTTTAGGGACAGGGGGCTTCTATGGCTACACCTTC	CASSLGTGGFYGYTF
NA	NA	TRBV15	TRBJ2-2	TGTGCCACCAGCAGAGTGAAGGGTTTTTCCGGGGAGCTGTTTTTT	CATSRVKGFSGELFF